Below, 21 T cell receptor beta chains from the same sample are listed, as sequenced in a study of early T cells in non-severe SARS-CoV-2 infection. TCRdb re-analysed the 5' RACE reads in MiXCR, keeping a single row per CDR3 protein. The repertoire holds more than 50,000 distinct CDR3 sequences, with roughly 12% as singletons. The sample comprised whole blood. Receptor source: an adult who was a healthcare worker with PCR-confirmed SARS-CoV-2 infection or an uninfected control (not recorded which).

This clonotype has more than one count but fewer than ten. The V and J genes are TRBV5-1 and TRBJ2-3; TRBD1 agrees at 7 bases. The CDR3 consists of 16 residues. V trimming: 7 bases; J trimming: 6 bases; junction bases outside the gene matches: 17. Looked up from germline, CDR1 is SGHRS and CDR2 is YFSETQ. CDR3 loop: CASSLYDRADGDTQYF. The DNA for the CDR3 is TGCGCCAGCTCCCTTTACGACAGGGCGGATGGGGATACGCAGTATTTT.

V gene TRBV18 combines with J gene TRBJ2-5; D gene uncertain. This CDR3 region has 14 residues. V was pared by 2 bases and J by 5 bases, with 12 bases between. Germline V lookup: CDR1 KGHSH, CDR2 LQKENI. The CDR3 bases are TGTGCCAGCTCACCAGGGCTTCGGTTGGAGACCCAGTACTTC. Translating gives CASSPGLRLETQYF. Together with reference TRBV18 and TRBJ2-5, the CDR3 gives the full variable domain: NAGVMQNPRHLVRRRGQEARLRCSPMKGHSHVYWYRQLPEEGLKFMVYLQKENIIDESGMPKERFSAEFPKEGPSILRIQQVVRGDSAAYFCASSPGLRLETQYFGPGTRLLVL.

This clonotype was seen a few times. The chain carries TRBV4-1 and TRBJ1-1; the D gene is possibly TRBD1 (5 bases). CDR3 length: 18 amino acids. The germline V and J ends were trimmed by 3 bases and 6 bases, with 26 bases remaining between them. Germline CDR1 MGHRA, CDR2 YSYEKL. The CDR3 DNA reads as TGCGCCAGCAGCCATGATGCCCGGGGCACAGCTGACCCCCCTGAAGCTTTCTTT. Its translation: CASSHDARGTADPPEAFF.

This rearrangement joins TRBV29-1 to TRBJ2-2; D call uncertain. V dropped 4 bases and J dropped 7 bases, with 7 bases sitting between them. This CDR3 contains 11 residues. Germline V gives CDR1 SQVTM, CDR2 ANQGSEA. The CDR3, as DNA: TGCAGCGTTGCCGGTGGCGGGGAGCTGTTTTTT. This translates into CSVAGGGELFF.

At least ten counts were recorded for this clonotype. The J gene is TRBJ2-7, the V gene TRBV7-9; maybe TRBD1 (6 bases). From germline, CDR1 is SEHNR and CDR2 FQNEAQ (reference sequence). V was trimmed by 5 bases and J by 5 bases, leaving 16 bases between them. The CDR3 covers 14 residues. The CDR3 is CASSEQGFGDEQYF. For the CDR3, the DNA is TGTGCCAGCAGCGAACAGGGATTTGGCGACGAGCAGTACTTC.

The genes are TRBV5-1 and TRBJ2-2, with 7 positions matching TRBD1. The CDR3 is made up of 16 amino acids. Trimming cost V 0 bases and J 5 bases; bases outside gene matches: 7. Germline V CDR1 and CDR2: SGHRS, YFSETQ. The CDR3 nucleotides are TGCGCCAGCAGCTTGGGAGGGGGCCGAATGACCGGGGAGCTGTTTTTT. This translates into CASSLGGGRMTGELFF.

The rearrangement uses TRBV20-1 and TRBJ1-1, with no clear D. Trimming took 2 bases from V and 7 from J, leaving 17 bases between them. This CDR3 has 14 amino acids. CDR1 and CDR2 from the germline V gene are DFQATT and SNEGSKA (reference sequence). The CDR3 region has the DNA TGCAGTGCTAGATCCGGAACTGGGTTCGGTGAAGCTTTCTTT. It encodes CSARSGTGFGEAFF.

This clonotype was detected ten times or more. The chain combines TRBV6-6 with TRBJ1-3, with 7 bases that match TRBD1. Germline V gene data show CDR1 as MNHNY and CDR2 as SVGAGI (reference sequence). Unmatched junction bases numbered 4, after V lost 0 bases and J lost 2 bases. This CDR3 is 16 amino acids long. The CDR3 spells CASSYSDRRAGNTIYF. CDR3 DNA: TGTGCCAGCAGTTACTCGGACAGGAGGGCTGGAAACACCATATATTTT.

The J gene is TRBJ1-2, the V gene TRBV28, with 7 bases identical to TRBD1. The CDR3 runs 15 residues. J was trimmed by 0 bases and V by 2 bases; bases with no gene match: 3. Germline CDR1 is MDHEN and CDR2 is SYDVKM. The chain's CDR3 is CASSLTGVSNYGYTF. The DNA for the CDR3 is TGTGCCAGCAGTTTAACAGGGGTTTCTAACTATGGCTACACCTTC.

This clonotype appeared a few times. The CDR3 here is CASSTSGDEQFF. CDR3 coding DNA: TGTGCCAGCAGCACTAGCGGTGATGAGCAGTTCTTC. The chain carries TRBV7-8 and TRBJ2-1; 8 bases are shared with TRBD2. The CDR3 consists of 12 residues. Trimming at V came to 5 bases and at J to 8 bases, leaving 2 bases not matched to a gene. CDR1 is SGHVS and CDR2 is FQNEAQ in the germline V gene.

V gene TRBV20-1 combines with J gene TRBJ2-5; D unresolved. The CDR3 is 11 amino acids. Germline CDR1 DFQATT, CDR2 SNEGSKA (reference sequence). Deletions cut 3 bases from V and 5 bases from J, with 7 bases between. CDR3 in DNA: TGCAGTGCTAGTCAGTTGGAGACCCAGTACTTC. Translation gives CSASQLETQYF.

The rearrangement joins TRBV9 to TRBJ1-4, with 7 bases lining up with TRBD1. J lost 7 bases, V lost 4 bases, and 7 bases had no gene match. Germline V lookup: CDR1 SGDLS, CDR2 YYNGEE. The CDR3 contains 14 residues. CDR3 bases: TGTGCCAGCAGCCGAGAGGGGGCAAGTGAAAAACTGTTTTTT. This codes for CASSREGASEKLFF.

The CDR3 coding sequence is TGTGCCAGCAGTTTACGGACAGAGTTCGGGGAGCTGTTTTTT. This translates into CASSLRTEFGELFF. The chain carries TRBV27 and TRBJ2-2; tentatively, D is TRBD1 (6 bases). Deletions cut 2 bases from V and 7 bases from J, with 11 bases between. CDR3 size: 14 residues. Germline V CDR1 and CDR2: MNHEY, SMNVEV (reference sequence).

The J gene is TRBJ2-2, the V gene TRBV2; the D gene is possibly TRBD2 (5 bases). Germline CDR1 SNHLY, CDR2 FYNNEI. This CDR3 spans 13 amino acids. Trimming took off 8 bases at V and 1 base at J, with 8 bases between the two ends. The DNA for the CDR3 is TGTGCCAGCTTAGCGAGGAACACCGGGGAGCTGTTTTTT. This translates into CASLARNTGELFF.

This clonotype was detected many times. The J gene is TRBJ2-2, the V gene TRBV5-1; no firm D call. The germline CDR1 and CDR2 sequences are SGHRS and YFSETQ. V lost 1 base to trimming and J lost 8 bases, with 3 bases between them. The CDR3 length is 11 residues. The CDR3 here is CASSLRGELFF. CDR3 coding DNA: TGCGCCAGCAGCTTGCGTGGGGAGCTGTTTTTT.

This clonotype showed up just a few times. V gene TRBV21-1 combines with J gene TRBJ2-7; the D segment call TRBD1 is taken from the table without a DNA check. TRBV21-1 is a listed pseudogene. This CDR3 is built from 14 residues. CDR3 amino acids: CASSRRQVPYEQYF. CDR3 nucleotides: TGTGCCAGCAGCAGGCGACAGGTCCCCTACGAGCAGTACTTC.

The chain joins TRBV12-3 or TRBV12-4 to TRBJ2-4, with a tentative D call TRBD1 (6 bases). Between the trimmed V and J ends, which lost 10 bases and 1 base, there was a span of 8 bases. The CDR3 is 12 residues long. CDR3 amino acids: CATQGAKNIQYF. Written as DNA, the CDR3 is TGTGCCACGCAGGGGGCCAAAAACATTCAGTACTTC.

This clonotype was seen repeatedly, ten times or more. The gene calls are TRBV4-3 and TRBJ1-4; TRBD1 might be the D (5 bases). V lost 1 base, J lost 2 bases, and 8 bases lay in between. This CDR3 is 15 amino acids long. Germline V gene data show CDR1 as LGHNA and CDR2 as YSLEER. Here the CDR3 DNA reads TGCGCCAGCAGCCAAGTTGGGGGGACTAATGAAAAACTGTTTTTT. It translates to CASSQVGGTNEKLFF.

This clonotype was detected many times. This rearrangement joins TRBV6-6 to TRBJ2-1, with D hard to call. Per the germline V gene, CDR1 is MNHNY and CDR2 is SVGAGI (reference sequence). The CDR3 contains 14 residues. V was shortened by 7 bases and J by 0 bases, with 10 bases between the two germline ends. The CDR3 here is CASTRTSSYNEQFF. The CDR3, as DNA: TGTGCCAGCACCCGGACGAGCTCCTACAATGAGCAGTTCTTC.

The chain joins TRBV29-1 to TRBJ2-7; tentative D call: TRBD2 (5 bases). From germline, CDR1 is SQVTM and CDR2 ANQGSEA. V was cut by 6 bases and J by 5 bases, with 11 bases left in between. This CDR3 comprises 11 residues. CDR3 sequence: CSVAVSHEQYF. The CDR3 DNA follows: TGCAGCGTAGCGGTCAGCCACGAGCAGTACTTC.

The rearrangement links TRBV11-2 to TRBJ2-7; D uncertain. V dropped 4 bases and J dropped 3 bases, with 13 bases sitting between them. The CDR3 covers 14 residues. Germline V gene sequence: CDR1 SGHAT, CDR2 FQNNGV. DNA of the CDR3: TGTGCCAGCAGCTCCCGTGCCGACGGCTACGAGCAGTACTTC. Residues: CASSSRADGYEQYF.